These 19 T cell receptor beta chains came from one sample sequenced in a study of Ad26.COV2.S vaccination and SARS-CoV-2 variants (dated by TCRdb to about 2021). The library was obtained by the immunoSEQ multiplex PCR assay. As stored in TCRdb, this immuneACCESS dataset retains in-frame rearrangements with V and J assigned. A fraction of the clones does not appear; measured against another copy, unresolved V genes explain less than half of the discrepancy, and the remainder lacks a known reason. In this sample the table shows 430,000 or so clones, roughly 90% of which occur a single time. 10% to 15% of the sample rests with the top ten. Read against the paper, the sample's treatment or condition label means: some 19 received Ad26.COV2.S at low or high dose, single or two shots; about 5 received placebo; per-sample allocation not given. For vaccine and placebo recipients, the sequenced repertoires came from samples collected on day 63 after the first injection.

The material was peripheral blood, obtained in a trial of Ad26.COV2.S vaccine versus placebo. Receptors originate from a person between 18 and 60 years old who received the Ad26.COV2.S COVID-19 vaccine or a placebo.

This chain links TRBV10-1 with TRBJ2-7, with 11 nucleotides matching TRBD2. Germline V CDR1 and CDR2: WNHNN, SYGVQD (reference sequence). The CDR3 contains 16 residues. The V segment lost 4 bases and the J segment 0 bases; nucleotides outside the gene matches: 5. CDR3 DNA: TGCGCCAGCAGTGGAGGTAGCGGGAGGGCCTCCTACGAGCAGTACTTC. Amino acids: CASSGGSGRASYEQYF.

The chain has TRBV11-2 and TRBJ2-1; 10 bases map to TRBD1. Germline V gene data show CDR1 as SGHAT and CDR2 as FQNNGV. After removal of 6 bases from V and 8 bases from J, the junction contained 13 bases not matched to a gene. CDR3 length equals 16 residues. This CDR3 is CASRQPGQGFADEQFF. CDR3 DNA: TGTGCCAGCAGGCAACCGGGACAGGGGTTTGCGGATGAGCAGTTCTTC.

This clone was counted a few times. The genes are TRBV2 and TRBJ2-7; D is undetermined. This CDR3 has 14 amino acids. Trimming removed 2 bases from V and 0 bases from J, with 8 bases in between. CDR1 is SNHLY and CDR2 is FYNNEI in the germline V gene. The CDR3: CASSELGASYEQYF. CDR3 in DNA: TGTGCCAGCAGTGAATTGGGCGCCTCCTACGAGCAGTACTTC.

The chain links TRBV20-1 to TRBJ1-2, with D perhaps TRBD1 (6 bases). The CDR3 covers 13 residues. V lost 3 bases and J 2 bases, leaving 10 bases between the germline ends. CDR1 is DFQATT, CDR2 SNEGSKA, per germline (reference sequence). The CDR3 region has the DNA TGCAGTGCTAGTACAGGGTCGAACTATGGCTACACCTTC. It specifies CSASTGSNYGYTF.

V gene TRBV7-7 combines with J gene TRBJ2-1; TRBD1 agrees at 9 bases. The CDR3 has 16 amino acids. CDR1 is SSHAT and CDR2 is FNYEAQ in the germline V gene (reference sequence). The V and J ends lost 4 bases and 5 bases, in that order; junction bases with no gene match: 9. In nucleotides, the CDR3 is TGTGCCAGCAGCTCTCGGCGGGACAGGGTACACAATGAGCAGTTCTTC. This encodes CASSSRRDRVHNEQFF.

This chain joins TRBV10-3 and TRBJ2-1, with 9 bases fitting TRBD2. The CDR3 length is 14 residues. Germline-derived CDR1 and CDR2 are ENHRY and SYGVKD. V dropped 6 bases and J dropped 10; count of bases not matched to a gene: 10. The CDR3 loop reads CAISPSGALGEQFF. CDR3 in DNA: TGTGCCATCAGCCCTAGCGGGGCCCTGGGGGAGCAGTTCTTC.

This chain uses TRBV6-2 or TRBV6-3 with TRBJ2-3, with 9 positions matching TRBD2. The CDR3 is 16 residues long. Germline V gene data show CDR1 as MNHEY and CDR2 as SVGEGT. V lost 2 bases and J lost 4; bases outside the gene matches: 7. The DNA for the CDR3 is TGTGCCAGCAGTTACCCCCTAGCGGGAAACTCAGATACGCAGTATTTT. Protein product: CASSYPLAGNSDTQYF.

The V gene is TRBV4-3, the J gene TRBJ1-1, with D unresolved. The V and J ends lost 0 bases and 1 base respectively, with 9 bases between them. This CDR3 has 15 amino acids. In germline, CDR1 is LGHNA, CDR2 YSLEER. In nucleotides, the CDR3 is TGCGCCAGCAGCCAAGATTCGACTTCGAACACTGAAGCTTTCTTT. It encodes CASSQDSTSNTEAFF.

The rearrangement links TRBV27 to TRBJ2-7; 7 bases map to TRBD1. The CDR3 extends over 15 amino acids. Germline-derived CDR1 and CDR2 are MNHEY and SMNVEV (reference sequence). V shed 8 bases and J 4 bases; nucleotides not matched to a gene: 14. The CDR3 bases are TGTGCCAGCGCCTCTCCGGGACAGATAGTGTACGAGCAGTACTTC. Translation gives CASASPGQIVYEQYF.

This chain connects TRBV9 to TRBJ2-2; D is unclear. The ends were cut back, 4 bases at V and 7 bases at J, with 8 bases in the middle. The CDR3 totals 12 residues. Per the germline V gene, CDR1 is SGDLS and CDR2 is YYNGEE. The CDR3 region is CASSSRHGELFF. CDR3 in DNA: TGTGCCAGCAGCAGTCGGCACGGGGAGCTGTTTTTT.

This clone has more than one count but fewer than ten. The genes are TRBV4-1 and TRBJ2-7, with D perhaps TRBD2 (6 bases). Germline assignment: CDR1 MGHRA and CDR2 YSYEKL. The ends were cut back, 0 bases at V and 9 bases at J, with 12 bases in the middle. This CDR3 region has 13 residues. Here the CDR3 reads CASSQERLGVQYF. The DNA for the CDR3 is TGCGCCAGCAGCCAAGAAAGACTAGGTGTGCAGTACTTC.

V gene TRBV10-1 combines with J gene TRBJ2-3; 8 nucleotides agree with TRBD2. CDR1 and CDR2 from the germline V gene are WNHNN and SYGVQD (reference sequence). CDR3 size: 15 residues. Trimming removed 5 bases from V and 2 bases from J; junction bases left unmatched: 6. In nucleotides, the CDR3 is TGCGCCAGCAGTCCCGGGACTAGTATCACAGATACGCAGTATTTT. Protein: CASSPGTSITDTQYF.

A note on this clone: Within the sample, other DNA sequences also encode this same CDR3. This rearrangement joins TRBV28 to TRBJ1-5; TRBD1 might be the D (5 bases). CDR3 length: 14 amino acids. Germline V gene lookup returns CDR1 MDHEN and CDR2 SYDVKM. Trimming removed 2 bases from V and 7 bases from J, with 12 bases in between. The CDR3 loop reads CASSLRGGGQPQHF. CDR3 sequence (DNA): TGTGCCAGCAGTTTAAGGGGAGGAGGACAGCCCCAGCATTTT.

This chain connects TRBV20-1 to TRBJ2-5; 8 bases fit TRBD1. The CDR3 is 13 residues long. Per germline, CDR1 DFQATT and CDR2 SNEGSKA (reference sequence). V shed 3 bases, J shed 4 bases, and the junction held 4 bases outside the gene matches. The CDR3 region has the DNA TGCAGTGCTAGTCAGGGGGCTCCAGAGACCCAGTACTTC. It translates to CSASQGAPETQYF.

The chain joins TRBV3-1 (or the pseudogene TRBV3-2) to TRBJ2-5, with 11 bases identical to TRBD1. From germline, CDR1 is LGHDT and CDR2 YNNKEL (reference sequence). The CDR3 loop spans 16 amino acids. The junction had 9 bases not matched to a gene; V was cut back by 4 bases and J by 5 bases. CDR3 amino acids: CASSLGTGGTGETQYF. The CDR3 coding sequence is TGTGCCAGCAGCCTGGGGACAGGGGGAACTGGTGAGACCCAGTACTTC.

The rearrangement joins TRBV19 to TRBJ1-4, with a possible D match to TRBD1 (5 bases). Germline values: CDR1 LNHDA, CDR2 SQIVND (reference sequence). The CDR3 is 16 amino acids. Trimming left V 1 base short and J 8 bases short, with 17 bases between. The CDR3 loop is CASSIVLTGTDEKLFF. The CDR3 DNA reads as TGTGCCAGTAGTATAGTTCTGACTGGGACCGACGAAAAACTGTTTTTT.

V and J are TRBV9 and TRBJ1-2, with D uncertain. Germline V gives CDR1 SGDLS, CDR2 YYNGEE. Trimming shortened V by 1 base and J by 8 bases, and 21 bases separated the two germline ends. This CDR3 contains 16 residues. The CDR3 sequence: CASSVIARPGVGGYTF. CDR3 DNA: TGTGCCAGCAGCGTAATAGCCAGGCCAGGCGTTGGCGGCTACACCTTC.

This clone has a single count. The rearrangement links TRBV12-5 to TRBJ2-1; D is unresolved. V lost 7 bases, J lost 4 bases, and 11 bases lay in between. The V gene's germline CDR1 is LGHNT and CDR2 FRNRAP. This CDR3 region has 13 residues. CDR3 sequence: CASAQEPYNEQFF. The CDR3, as DNA: TGTGCTAGTGCCCAGGAACCATACAATGAGCAGTTCTTC.

V usage is TRBV4-3 and J usage is TRBJ1-2; 11 nucleotides agree with TRBD1. Germline CDR1 and CDR2: LGHNA and YSLEER. The CDR3 extends over 17 amino acids. V was pared by 0 bases and J by 1 base, with 4 bases of the junction left unmatched. Here the CDR3 reads CASSQDVGTGGNYGYTF. CDR3 sequence (DNA): TGCGCCAGCAGCCAAGATGTGGGGACAGGGGGTAACTATGGCTACACCTTC.